The 16 T cell receptor beta chains below come from one sample, sequenced in a study of T-cell memory formation after mild COVID-19. TCRdb re-analysed the 5' RACE reads in MiXCR, keeping a single row per CDR3 protein. The data hold hundreds of thousands of distinct CDR3 sequences, with around 25% observed a single time. Specimen: PBMCs or a T cell subset sorted from them (not recorded which). These TCRs come from an adult woman who had mild COVID-19 (a few samples of this study predate the infection). Cell type and time point are not known.

The chain carries TRBV20-1 and TRBJ2-7; the match to TRBD2 covers 8 bases. The CDR3 is 12 residues long. Losses at the gene ends were 6 bases for V and 4 bases for J; bases not matched to a gene: 5. Germline V gives CDR1 DFQATT, CDR2 SNEGSKA (reference sequence). The CDR3 nucleotides are TGCAGTGCCCGGGGGGGCCAATACGAGCAGTACTTC. As protein: CSARGGQYEQYF.

The chain uses TRBV4-1 and TRBJ2-7, with unresolved D. The V and J ends lost 4 bases and 2 bases respectively, with 12 bases between them. The CDR3 contains 14 residues. CDR1 MGHRA and CDR2 YSYEKL come from the germline V gene. The CDR3 reads CASSPGPEAYEQYF. CDR3 bases: TGCGCCAGCAGCCCCGGTCCAGAAGCCTACGAGCAGTACTTC.

The chain couples TRBV4-3 to TRBJ2-3; 9 nucleotides match TRBD2. There are 19 residues in the CDR3. The J segment lost 4 bases and the V segment lost 0 bases, leaving 14 bases of the junction unmatched. Germline V gene data show CDR1 as LGHNA and CDR2 as YSLEER. CDR3 sequence reads: CASSQDTLAGPIPPDTQYF. The CDR3 region has the DNA TGCGCCAGCAGCCAAGATACACTAGCGGGCCCAATCCCTCCAGATACGCAGTATTTT.

The rearrangement uses TRBV4-1 and TRBJ2-4; maybe TRBD1 (6 bases). Trimming removed 0 bases at V and 0 bases at J, with 12 bases between. Germline V gives CDR1 MGHRA, CDR2 YSYEKL. This CDR3 region has 17 residues. The CDR3 region has the DNA TGCGCCAGCAGCCAAGAGGGGGCCAGATCAGCCAAAAACATTCAGTACTTC. Translation: CASSQEGARSAKNIQYF.

The sample holds a few counts of this clonotype. The chain employs TRBV7-9 and TRBJ1-2; D is unclear. Germline assignment: CDR1 SEHNR and CDR2 FQNEAQ (reference sequence). The V end was cut by 3 bases, the J end by 4 bases, with 12 bases between. The CDR3 is 14 residues long. CDR3 DNA: TGTGCCAGCAGCTTCACAGACGTCCCCTATGGCTACACCTTC. This codes for CASSFTDVPYGYTF.

V gene TRBV5-1 combines with J gene TRBJ1-2; D gene unclear. Germline values: CDR1 SGHRS, CDR2 YFSETQ. V lost 4 bases and J 8 bases, leaving 15 bases between the germline ends. The CDR3 covers 13 residues. CDR3 in DNA: TGCGCCAGCAGCACAACGATCTTAGGGGGCTACACCTTC. It yields the protein CASSTTILGGYTF.

This chain links TRBV7-2 with TRBJ2-1; possible D gene TRBD2, 6 bases. The CDR3 length is 13 residues. The germline V gene has CDR1 SGHTA and CDR2 FQGNSA. V lost 1 base and J lost 15, with 16 bases in between. The CDR3 nucleotides are TGTGCCAGCAGCTTAGAGTCCGACCGCGGGATGTTCTTC. Encoded protein: CASSLESDRGMFF.

The V call is TRBV7-8, the J call TRBJ2-7, with TRBD1 as a possible D gene (6 bases). The CDR3 covers 15 residues. V lost 5 bases and J 2 bases, leaving 16 bases between the germline ends. From germline, CDR1 is SGHVS and CDR2 FQNEAQ. The CDR3 coding sequence is TGTGCCAGCAGCACTCGGTTGGACAGCCCCTACGAGCAGTACTTC. This translates into CASSTRLDSPYEQYF.

This clonotype was found a few times. CDR3 DNA: TGTGCCAGTAGTATTTGGCCAGGCCTCGGCACTGAAGCTTTCTTT. Amino acid sequence: CASSIWPGLGTEAFF. The chain couples TRBV19 to TRBJ1-1; D is unresolved. The CDR3 length is 15 residues. The germline CDR1 and CDR2 sequences are LNHDA and SQIVND (reference sequence). The germline V and J ends were trimmed by 3 bases and 4 bases, with 15 bases remaining between them.

The chain carries TRBV6-1 and TRBJ2-5, with TRBD2 matching over 11 bases. Germline CDR1 MNHNS, CDR2 SASEGT. V gave up 7 bases and J gave up 4 bases; unmatched junction bases: 11. The CDR3 length is 16 residues. The CDR3 sequence: CASTLFLAGGGETQYF. DNA for the CDR3: TGTGCCAGCACGCTATTTCTAGCGGGGGGAGGAGAGACCCAGTACTTC.

V is TRBV19 and J is TRBJ1-4; maybe TRBD1 (5 bases). V was pared by 8 bases and J by 6 bases, with 16 bases between. The CDR3 extends over 14 amino acids. The germline V gene has CDR1 LNHDA and CDR2 SQIVND (reference sequence). CDR3 sequence: CASSKGRQHEKLFF. The CDR3 region has the DNA TGTGCCAGTTCAAAGGGGAGACAGCATGAAAAACTGTTTTTT.

This clonotype turned up a few times. The V and J genes are TRBV5-1 and TRBJ2-7, with D maybe TRBD1 (5 bases). The CDR3 spans 14 residues. The germline V gene encodes CDR1 SGHRS and CDR2 YFSETQ. Trimming pared 0 bases from V and 0 bases from J, leaving 7 bases between. CDR3 loop: CASSLGTLSYEQYF. CDR3 bases: TGCGCCAGCAGCTTGGGGACACTCTCCTACGAGCAGTACTTC.

This clonotype was counted at least ten times. V gene TRBV15 combines with J gene TRBJ2-6; perhaps TRBD1 as D (5 bases). The CDR3 extends over 16 amino acids. Trimming removed 4 bases from V and 0 bases from J, with 10 bases in between. Germline lookup yields CDR1 LNHNV and CDR2 YYDKDF (reference sequence). The CDR3 nucleotides read TGTGCCACCAGCACCCCCAGGGTCTCTGGGGCCAACGTCCTGACTTTC. Translating gives CATSTPRVSGANVLTF.

This clonotype was seen a few times. The V call is TRBV11-2, the J call TRBJ2-1; perhaps TRBD1 as D (6 bases). The CDR3 runs 14 residues. Trimming stripped 3 bases from V and 6 bases from J, with 12 bases between. CDR1 is SGHAT, CDR2 FQNNGV, per germline. CDR3 protein: CASSLDTQGNEQFF. CDR3 nucleotide sequence: TGTGCCAGCAGCTTGGATACACAGGGCAATGAGCAGTTCTTC.

The count of this clonotype is one. V is TRBV5-1 and J is TRBJ2-7; perhaps TRBD1 as D (7 bases). The CDR3 runs to 12 residues. Germline V lookup: CDR1 SGHRS, CDR2 YFSETQ. V was pared by 7 bases and J by 3 bases, with 11 bases between. This chain's CDR3 is CASQGDFYEQYF. CDR3 in DNA: TGCGCCAGCCAGGGGGACTTCTACGAGCAGTACTTC.

This clonotype occurred many times. The gene calls are TRBV7-2 and TRBJ2-1, with 7 bases identical to TRBD2. There are 14 residues in the CDR3. J lost 7 bases, V lost 3 bases, and 6 bases had no gene match. Germline values: CDR1 SGHTA, CDR2 FQGNSA. CDR3 region: CASSFGGSGNEQFF. CDR3 in DNA: TGTGCCAGCAGCTTCGGCGGGAGTGGGAATGAGCAGTTCTTC.